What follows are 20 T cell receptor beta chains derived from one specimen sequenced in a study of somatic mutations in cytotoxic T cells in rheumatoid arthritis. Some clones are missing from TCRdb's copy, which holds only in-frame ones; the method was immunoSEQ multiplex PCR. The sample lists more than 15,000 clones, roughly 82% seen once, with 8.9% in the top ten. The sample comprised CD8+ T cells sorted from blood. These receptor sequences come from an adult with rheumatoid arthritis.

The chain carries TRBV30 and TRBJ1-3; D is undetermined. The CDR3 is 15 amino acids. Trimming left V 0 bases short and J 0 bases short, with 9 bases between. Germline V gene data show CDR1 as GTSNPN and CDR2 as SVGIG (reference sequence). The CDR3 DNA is TGTGCCTGGAGTGTACCGGTGTACTCTGGAAACACCATATATTTT. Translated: CAWSVPVYSGNTIYF.

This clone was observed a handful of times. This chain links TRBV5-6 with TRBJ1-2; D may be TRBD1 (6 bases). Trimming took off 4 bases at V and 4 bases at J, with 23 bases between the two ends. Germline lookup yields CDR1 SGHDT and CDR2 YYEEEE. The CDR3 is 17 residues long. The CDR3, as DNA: TGTGCCAGCAGCAGTGGCAGGGGTAGTCCCCTCGTCTATGGCTACACCTTC. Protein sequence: CASSSGRGSPLVYGYTF.

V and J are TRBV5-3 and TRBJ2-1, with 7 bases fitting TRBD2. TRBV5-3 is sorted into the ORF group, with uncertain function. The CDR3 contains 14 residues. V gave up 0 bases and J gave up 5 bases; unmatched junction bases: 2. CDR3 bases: TGTGCCAGAAGCTTGGAACTAGCGAACAATGAGCAGTTCTTC. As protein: CARSLELANNEQFF.

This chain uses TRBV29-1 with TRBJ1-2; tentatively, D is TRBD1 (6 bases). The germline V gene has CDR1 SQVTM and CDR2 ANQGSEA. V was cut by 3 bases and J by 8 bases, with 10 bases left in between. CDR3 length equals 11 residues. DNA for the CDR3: TGCAGCGTTGAGGGGGCGCAGGGCTACACCTTC. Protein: CSVEGAQGYTF.

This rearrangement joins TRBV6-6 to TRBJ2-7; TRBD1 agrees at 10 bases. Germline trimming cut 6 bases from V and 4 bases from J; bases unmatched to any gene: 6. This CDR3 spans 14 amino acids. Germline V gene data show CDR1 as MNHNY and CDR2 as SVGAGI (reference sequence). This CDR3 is CASRDPGQGYEQYF. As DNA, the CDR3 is TGTGCCAGCAGAGATCCGGGACAGGGGTACGAGCAGTACTTC.

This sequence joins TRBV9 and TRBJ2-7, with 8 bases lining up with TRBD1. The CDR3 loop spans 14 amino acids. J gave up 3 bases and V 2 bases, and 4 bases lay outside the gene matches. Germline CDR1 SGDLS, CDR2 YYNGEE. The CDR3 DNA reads TGTGCCAGCAGCGTCGCAGGACAGGGCTACGAGCAGTACTTC. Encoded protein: CASSVAGQGYEQYF.

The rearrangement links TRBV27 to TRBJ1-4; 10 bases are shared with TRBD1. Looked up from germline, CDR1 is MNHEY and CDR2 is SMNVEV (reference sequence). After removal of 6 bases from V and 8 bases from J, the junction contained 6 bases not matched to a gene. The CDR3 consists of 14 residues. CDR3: CASRPGTGVEKLFF. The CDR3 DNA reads TGTGCCAGCAGACCTGGGACAGGGGTCGAAAAACTGTTTTTT.

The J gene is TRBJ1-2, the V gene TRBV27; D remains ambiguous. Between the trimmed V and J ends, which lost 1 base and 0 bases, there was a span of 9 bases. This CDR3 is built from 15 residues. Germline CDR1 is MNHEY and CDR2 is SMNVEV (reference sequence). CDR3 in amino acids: CASSLYGGANYGYTF. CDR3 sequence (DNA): TGTGCCAGCAGTTTATACGGCGGGGCTAACTATGGCTACACCTTC.

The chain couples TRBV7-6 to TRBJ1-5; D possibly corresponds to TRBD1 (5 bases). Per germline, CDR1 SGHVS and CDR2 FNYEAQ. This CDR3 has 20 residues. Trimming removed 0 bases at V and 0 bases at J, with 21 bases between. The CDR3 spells CASSLAYVEMGRNSNQPQHF. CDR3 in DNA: TGTGCCAGCAGCTTAGCTTACGTTGAGATGGGGCGAAATAGCAATCAGCCCCAGCATTTT.

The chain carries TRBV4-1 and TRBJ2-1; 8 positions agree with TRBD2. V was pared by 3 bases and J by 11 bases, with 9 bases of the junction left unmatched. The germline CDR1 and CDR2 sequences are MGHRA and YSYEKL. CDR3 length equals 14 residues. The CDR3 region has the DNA TGCGCCAGCAGCCACGGCGGGACTAGGGACAAGCAGTTCTTC. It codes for CASSHGGTRDKQFF.

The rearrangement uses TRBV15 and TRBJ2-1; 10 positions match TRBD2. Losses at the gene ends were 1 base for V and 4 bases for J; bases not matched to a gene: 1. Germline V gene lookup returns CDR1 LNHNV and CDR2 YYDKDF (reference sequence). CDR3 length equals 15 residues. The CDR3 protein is CATSRGTSGYNEQFF. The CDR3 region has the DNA TGTGCCACCAGCAGAGGGACTAGCGGTTACAATGAGCAGTTCTTC.

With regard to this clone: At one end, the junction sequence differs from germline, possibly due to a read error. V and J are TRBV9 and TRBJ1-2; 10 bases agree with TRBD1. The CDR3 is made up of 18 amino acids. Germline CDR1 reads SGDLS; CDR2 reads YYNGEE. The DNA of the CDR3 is TGTGCCAACAGCGTAGCTACGCGGGACAGGGGAGGGTCCTATGGCTACACCTTC. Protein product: CANSVATRDRGGSYGYTF.

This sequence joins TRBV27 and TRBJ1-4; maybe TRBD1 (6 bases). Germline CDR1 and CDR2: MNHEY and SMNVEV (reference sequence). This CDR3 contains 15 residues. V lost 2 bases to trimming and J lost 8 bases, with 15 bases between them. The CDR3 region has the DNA TGTGCCAGCAGTTTAGTCGGGACAACCGGAGAAAAACTGTTTTTT. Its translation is CASSLVGTTGEKLFF.

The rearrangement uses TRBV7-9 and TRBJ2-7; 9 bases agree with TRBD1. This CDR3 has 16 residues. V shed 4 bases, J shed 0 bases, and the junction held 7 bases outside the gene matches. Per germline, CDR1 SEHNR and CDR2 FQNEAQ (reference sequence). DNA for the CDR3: TGTGCCAGCAGCTGGTGGGACAGGGCTAACTCCTACGAGCAGTACTTC. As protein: CASSWWDRANSYEQYF.

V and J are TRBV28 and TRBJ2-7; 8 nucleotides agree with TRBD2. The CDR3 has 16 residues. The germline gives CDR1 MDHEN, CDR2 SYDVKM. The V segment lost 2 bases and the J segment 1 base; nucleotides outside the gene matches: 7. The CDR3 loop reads CASSLISGSGSYEQYF. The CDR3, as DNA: TGTGCCAGCAGTTTAATCAGCGGGAGTGGGTCCTACGAGCAGTACTTC.

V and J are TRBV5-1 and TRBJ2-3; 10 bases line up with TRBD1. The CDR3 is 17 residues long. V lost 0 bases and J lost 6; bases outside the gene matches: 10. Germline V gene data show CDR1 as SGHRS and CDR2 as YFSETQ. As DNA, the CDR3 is TGCGCCAGCAGCTTGGGGGGGGACAGGGGCTTGGCGGATACGCAGTATTTT. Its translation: CASSLGGDRGLADTQYF.

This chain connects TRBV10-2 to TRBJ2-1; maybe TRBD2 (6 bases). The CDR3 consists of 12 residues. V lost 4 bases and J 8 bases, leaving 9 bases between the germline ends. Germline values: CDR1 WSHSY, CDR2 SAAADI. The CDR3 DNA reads TGCGCCAGCAGTGGGGACTTTGATGAGCAGTTCTTC. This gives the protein CASSGDFDEQFF.

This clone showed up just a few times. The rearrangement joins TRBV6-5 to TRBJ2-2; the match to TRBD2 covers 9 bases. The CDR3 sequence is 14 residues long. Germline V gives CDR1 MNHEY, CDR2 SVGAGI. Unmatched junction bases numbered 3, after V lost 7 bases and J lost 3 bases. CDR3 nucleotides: TGTGCCAGCAAGGTAGCGGGAGACACCGGGGAGCTGTTTTTT. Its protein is CASKVAGDTGELFF.

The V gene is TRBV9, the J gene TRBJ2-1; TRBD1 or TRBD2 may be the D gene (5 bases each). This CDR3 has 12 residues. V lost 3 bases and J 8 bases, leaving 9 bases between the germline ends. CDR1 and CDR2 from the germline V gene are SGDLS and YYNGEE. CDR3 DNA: TGTGCCAGCAGCGGTCAGGGAGATGAGCAGTTCTTC. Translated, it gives CASSGQGDEQFF. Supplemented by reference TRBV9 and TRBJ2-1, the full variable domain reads DSGVTQTPKHLITATGQRVTLRCSPRSGDLSVYWYQQSLDQGLQFLIQYYNGEERAKGNILERFSAQQFPDLHSELNLSSLELGDSALYFCASSGQGDEQFFGPGTRLTVL.

The CDR3 nucleotides are TGTGCCAGCAGCCCCCCTTGGGGGTGGGAAGAGACCCAGTACTTC. Protein: CASSPPWGWEETQYF. The chain combines TRBV7-9 with TRBJ2-5; the D call may be TRBD1 or TRBD2 (5 bases each). This CDR3 comprises 15 residues. Germline loops: CDR1 SEHNR, CDR2 FQNEAQ (reference sequence). V lost 5 bases, J lost 3 bases, and 16 bases lay in between.